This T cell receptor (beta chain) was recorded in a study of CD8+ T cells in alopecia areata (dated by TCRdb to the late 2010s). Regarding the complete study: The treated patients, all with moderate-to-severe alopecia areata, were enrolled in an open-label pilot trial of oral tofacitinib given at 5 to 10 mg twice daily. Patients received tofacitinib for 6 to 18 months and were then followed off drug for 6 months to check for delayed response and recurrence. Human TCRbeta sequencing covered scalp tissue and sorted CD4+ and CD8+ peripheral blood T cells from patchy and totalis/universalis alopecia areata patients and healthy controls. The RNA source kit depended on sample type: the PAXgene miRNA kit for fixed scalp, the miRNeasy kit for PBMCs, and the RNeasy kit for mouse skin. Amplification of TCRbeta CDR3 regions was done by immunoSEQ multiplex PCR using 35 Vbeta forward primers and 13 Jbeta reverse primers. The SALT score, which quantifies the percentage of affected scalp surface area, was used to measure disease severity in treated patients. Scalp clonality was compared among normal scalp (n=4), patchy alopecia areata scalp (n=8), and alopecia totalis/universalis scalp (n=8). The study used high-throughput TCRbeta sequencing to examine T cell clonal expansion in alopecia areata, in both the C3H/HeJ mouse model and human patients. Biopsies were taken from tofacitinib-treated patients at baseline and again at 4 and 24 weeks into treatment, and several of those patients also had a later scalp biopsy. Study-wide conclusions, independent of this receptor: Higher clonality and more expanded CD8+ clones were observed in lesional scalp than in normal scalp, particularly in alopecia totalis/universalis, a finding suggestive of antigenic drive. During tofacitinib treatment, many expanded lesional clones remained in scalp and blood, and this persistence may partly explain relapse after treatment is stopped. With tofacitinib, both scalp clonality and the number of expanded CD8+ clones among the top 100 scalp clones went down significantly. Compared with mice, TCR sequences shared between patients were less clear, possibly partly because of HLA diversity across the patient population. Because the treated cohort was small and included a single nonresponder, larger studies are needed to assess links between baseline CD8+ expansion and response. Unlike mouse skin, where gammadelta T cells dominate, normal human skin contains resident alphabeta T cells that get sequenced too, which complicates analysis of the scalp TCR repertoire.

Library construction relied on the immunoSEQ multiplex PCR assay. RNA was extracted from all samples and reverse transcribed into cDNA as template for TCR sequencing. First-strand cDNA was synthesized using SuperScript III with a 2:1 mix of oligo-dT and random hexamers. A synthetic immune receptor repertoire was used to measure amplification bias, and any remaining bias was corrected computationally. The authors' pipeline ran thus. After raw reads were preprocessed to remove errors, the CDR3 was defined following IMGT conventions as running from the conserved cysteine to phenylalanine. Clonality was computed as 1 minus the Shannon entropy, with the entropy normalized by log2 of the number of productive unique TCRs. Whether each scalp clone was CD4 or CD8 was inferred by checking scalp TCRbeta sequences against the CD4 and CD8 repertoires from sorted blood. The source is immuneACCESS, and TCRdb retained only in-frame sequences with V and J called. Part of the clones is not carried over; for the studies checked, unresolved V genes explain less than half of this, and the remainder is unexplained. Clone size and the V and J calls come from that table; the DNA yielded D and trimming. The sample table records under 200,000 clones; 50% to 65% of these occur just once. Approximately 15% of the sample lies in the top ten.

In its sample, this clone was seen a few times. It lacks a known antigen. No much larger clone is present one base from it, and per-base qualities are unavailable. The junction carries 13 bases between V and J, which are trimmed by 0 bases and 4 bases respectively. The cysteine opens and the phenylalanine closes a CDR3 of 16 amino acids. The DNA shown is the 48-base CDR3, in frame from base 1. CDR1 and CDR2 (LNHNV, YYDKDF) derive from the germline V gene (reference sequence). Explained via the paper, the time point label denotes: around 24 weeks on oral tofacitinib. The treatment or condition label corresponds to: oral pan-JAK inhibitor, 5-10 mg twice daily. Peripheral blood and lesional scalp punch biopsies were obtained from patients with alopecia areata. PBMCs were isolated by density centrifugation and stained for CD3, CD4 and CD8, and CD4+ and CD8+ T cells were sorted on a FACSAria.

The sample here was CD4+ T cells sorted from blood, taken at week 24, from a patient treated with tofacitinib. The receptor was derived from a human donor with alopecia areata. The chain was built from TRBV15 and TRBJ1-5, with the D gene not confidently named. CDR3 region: CATSRDRQAMNQPQHF. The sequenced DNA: TGTGCCACCAGCAGAGATCGCCAGGCTATGAATCAGCCCCAGCATTTT.